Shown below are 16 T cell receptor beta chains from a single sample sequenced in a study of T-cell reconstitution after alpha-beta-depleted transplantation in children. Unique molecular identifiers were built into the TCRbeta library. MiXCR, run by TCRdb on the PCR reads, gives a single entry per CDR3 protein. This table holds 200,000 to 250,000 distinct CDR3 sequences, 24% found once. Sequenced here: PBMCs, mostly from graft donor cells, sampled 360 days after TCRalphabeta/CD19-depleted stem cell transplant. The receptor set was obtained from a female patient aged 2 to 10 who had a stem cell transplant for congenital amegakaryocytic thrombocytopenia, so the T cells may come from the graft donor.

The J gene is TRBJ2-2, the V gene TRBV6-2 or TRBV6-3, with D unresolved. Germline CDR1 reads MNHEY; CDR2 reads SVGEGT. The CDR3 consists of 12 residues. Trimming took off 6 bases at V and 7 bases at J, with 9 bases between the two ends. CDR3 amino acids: CASRGEYGELFF. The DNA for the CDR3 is TGTGCCAGCAGGGGTGAATACGGGGAGCTGTTTTTT.

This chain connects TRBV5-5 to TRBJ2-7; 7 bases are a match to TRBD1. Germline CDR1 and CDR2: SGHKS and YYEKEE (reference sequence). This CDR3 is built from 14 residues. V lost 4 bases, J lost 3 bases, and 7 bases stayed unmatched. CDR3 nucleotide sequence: TGTGCCAGCAGCCGGGACAGCCTTTTCTACGAGCAGTACTTC. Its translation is CASSRDSLFYEQYF.

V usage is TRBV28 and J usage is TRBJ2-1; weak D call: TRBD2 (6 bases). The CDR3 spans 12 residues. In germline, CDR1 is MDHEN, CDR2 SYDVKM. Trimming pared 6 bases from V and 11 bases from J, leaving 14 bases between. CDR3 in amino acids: CASSLGTAQQFF. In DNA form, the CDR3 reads TGTGCCAGCAGCCTCGGGACTGCGCAGCAGTTCTTC.

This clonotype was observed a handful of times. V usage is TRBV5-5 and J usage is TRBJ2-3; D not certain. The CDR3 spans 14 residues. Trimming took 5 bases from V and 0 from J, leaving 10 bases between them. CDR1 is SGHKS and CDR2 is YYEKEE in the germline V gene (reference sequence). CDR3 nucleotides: TGTGCCAGCAGAATCTATGCTAGCACAGATACGCAGTATTTT. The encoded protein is CASRIYASTDTQYF.

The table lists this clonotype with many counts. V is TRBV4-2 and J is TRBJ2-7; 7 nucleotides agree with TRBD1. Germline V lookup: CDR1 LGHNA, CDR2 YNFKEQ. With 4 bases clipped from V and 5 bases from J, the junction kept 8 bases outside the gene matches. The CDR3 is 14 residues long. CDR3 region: CASSPGQVSDEQYF. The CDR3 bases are TGTGCCAGCAGCCCAGGACAGGTCTCGGACGAGCAGTACTTC.

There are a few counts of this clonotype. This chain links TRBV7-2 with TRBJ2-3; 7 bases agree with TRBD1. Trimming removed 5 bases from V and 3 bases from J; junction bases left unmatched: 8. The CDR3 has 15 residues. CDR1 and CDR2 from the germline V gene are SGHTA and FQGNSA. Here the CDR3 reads CASSGVGTVTDTQYF. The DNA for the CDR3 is TGTGCCAGCAGCGGAGTAGGGACAGTAACAGATACGCAGTATTTT.

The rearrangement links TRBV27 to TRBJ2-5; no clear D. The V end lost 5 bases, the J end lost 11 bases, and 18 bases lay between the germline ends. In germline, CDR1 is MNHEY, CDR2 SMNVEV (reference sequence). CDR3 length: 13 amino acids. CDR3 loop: CASSLLLGMQQYF. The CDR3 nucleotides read TGTGCCAGCAGTCTCCTTCTGGGAATGCAGCAGTACTTC.

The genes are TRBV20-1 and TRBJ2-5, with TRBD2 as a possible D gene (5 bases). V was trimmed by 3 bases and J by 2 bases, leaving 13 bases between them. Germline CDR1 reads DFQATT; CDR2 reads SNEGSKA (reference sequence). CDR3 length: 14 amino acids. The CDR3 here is CSASRGIGQETQYF. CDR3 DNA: TGCAGTGCTAGTCGAGGGATCGGGCAAGAGACCCAGTACTTC.

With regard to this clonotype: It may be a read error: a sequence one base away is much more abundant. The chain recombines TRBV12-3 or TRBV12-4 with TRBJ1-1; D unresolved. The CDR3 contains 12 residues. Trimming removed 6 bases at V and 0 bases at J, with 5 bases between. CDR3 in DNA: TGTGCCAGCAGCCACATGAACACTGAAGCTTTCTTT. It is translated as CASSHMNTEAFF.

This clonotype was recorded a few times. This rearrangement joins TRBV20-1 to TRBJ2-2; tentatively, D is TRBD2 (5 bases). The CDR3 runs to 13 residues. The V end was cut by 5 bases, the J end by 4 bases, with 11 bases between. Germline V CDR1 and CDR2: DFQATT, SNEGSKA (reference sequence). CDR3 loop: CSAWARGTGELFF. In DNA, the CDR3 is TGCAGTGCTTGGGCCCGGGGCACCGGGGAGCTGTTTTTT.

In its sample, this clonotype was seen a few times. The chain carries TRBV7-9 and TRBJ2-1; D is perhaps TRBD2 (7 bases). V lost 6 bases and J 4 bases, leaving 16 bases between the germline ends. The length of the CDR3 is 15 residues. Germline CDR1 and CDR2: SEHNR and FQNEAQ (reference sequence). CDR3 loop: CASRKGGGAYNEQFF. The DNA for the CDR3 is TGTGCCAGCAGAAAAGGAGGGGGGGCTTACAATGAGCAGTTCTTC.

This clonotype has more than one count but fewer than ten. CDR3 residues: CSASSASGGVSSYNEQFF. The CDR3, as DNA: TGCAGTGCTAGTTCGGCTAGCGGGGGCGTTAGCTCCTACAATGAGCAGTTCTTC. This sequence joins TRBV20-1 and TRBJ2-1, with 10 bases lining up with TRBD2. V dropped 3 bases and J dropped 0; count of bases not matched to a gene: 11. The CDR3 is 18 residues long. Germline V gives CDR1 DFQATT, CDR2 SNEGSKA (reference sequence).

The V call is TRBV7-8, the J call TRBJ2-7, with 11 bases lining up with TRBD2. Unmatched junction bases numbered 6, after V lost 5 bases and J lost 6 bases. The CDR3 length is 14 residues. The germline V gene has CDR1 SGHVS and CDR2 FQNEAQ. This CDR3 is CASSVSGGAVEQYF. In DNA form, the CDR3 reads TGTGCCAGCAGCGTTAGCGGGGGGGCGGTCGAGCAGTACTTC.

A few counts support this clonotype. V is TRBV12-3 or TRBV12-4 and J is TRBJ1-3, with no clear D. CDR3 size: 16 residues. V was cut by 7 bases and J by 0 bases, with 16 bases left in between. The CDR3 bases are TGTGCCAGCACCTTCTGGAATCAAGTCTCTGGAAACACCATATATTTT. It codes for CASTFWNQVSGNTIYF.

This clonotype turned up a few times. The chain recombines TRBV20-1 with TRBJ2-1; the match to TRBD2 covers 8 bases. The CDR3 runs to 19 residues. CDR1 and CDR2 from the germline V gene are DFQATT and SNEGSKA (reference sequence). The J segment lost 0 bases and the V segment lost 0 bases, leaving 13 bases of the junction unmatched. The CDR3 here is CSARDTGTRGQSSYNEQFF. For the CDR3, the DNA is TGCAGTGCTAGAGATACCGGGACTAGGGGCCAAAGCTCCTACAATGAGCAGTTCTTC.

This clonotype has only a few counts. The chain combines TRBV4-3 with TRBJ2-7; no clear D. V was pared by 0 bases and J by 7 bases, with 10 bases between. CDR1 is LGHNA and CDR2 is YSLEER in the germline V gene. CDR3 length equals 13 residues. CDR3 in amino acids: CASSQEVAREQYF. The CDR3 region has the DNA TGCGCCAGCAGCCAAGAAGTGGCTCGGGAGCAGTACTTC.